This is a list of T cell receptor beta chains from one sample in a study of cytomegalovirus exposure and HLA in healthy donors. Clones were read by immunoSEQ multiplex PCR, and TCRdb kept only the in-frame ones, dropping some. Altogether more than 95,000 clones are present, 70% to 90% being singletons, with the ten largest covering 20%. Sequencing was carried out using PBMCs. The receptors originated from a man aged 18 to 30 in good health and CMV-seropositive. The CDR3 runs from the conserved cysteine through the conserved F or W. The D gene is left open where the match is weak. Rows give clone size only sometimes, using once, few, many, or a class for an expanded clone.

clone_size j_call v_call d_call cdr3_nt cdr3_aa
. TRBJ2-5 TRBV29-1 . TGCAGCGTTGTAAAAGAGTACCAAGAGACCCAGTACTTC CSVVKEYQETQYF
few TRBJ1-1 TRBV6-1 . TGTGCCAGCAGTGATGGCTTACCTGAAGCTTTCTTT CASSDGLPEAFF
. TRBJ2-3 TRBV7-2 TRBD2 TGTGCCAGCAGCTTAAGGCGGGGGGGGACCACAGATACGCAGTATTTT CASSLRRGGTTDTQYF
. TRBJ1-1 TRBV9 TRBD1 TGTGCCAGCAGTTTGGGACAGATTAACACTGAAGCTTTCTTT CASSLGQINTEAFF
. TRBJ2-5 TRBV13 TRBD2 TGTGCCAGCAGCCACGGGGGGGGAGAGACCCAGTACTTC CASSHGGGETQYF
. TRBJ1-5 TRBV6-1 TRBD1 TGTGCCAGCAGTGAGGCTGGACAGGGGTCGACTTATAGCAATCAGCCCCAGCATTTT CASSEAGQGSTYSNQPQHF
few TRBJ1-1 TRBV28 . TGTGCCAGCAGTTCTACCCCTTATGGCGGGAACACTGAAGCTTTCTTT CASSSTPYGGNTEAFF
. TRBJ2-7 TRBV28 . TGTGCCAGCACCTCCCTCGGGTACGAGCAGTACTTC CASTSLGYEQYF
. TRBJ2-3 TRBV27 . TGTGCCAGCAGTTTATACTTCATCCCCACAGATACGCAGTATTTT CASSLYFIPTDTQYF
. TRBJ2-1 TRBV29-1 TRBD1 TGCAGCGCCGATTCGGGACAGGGGGCTGAGCAGTTCTTC CSADSGQGAEQFF
. TRBJ2-2 TRBV30 TRBD1 TGTGCCTGGACCGGGAGGACAGGGGGGACCGGGGAGCTGTTTTTT CAWTGRTGGTGELFF
. TRBJ2-2 TRBV18 TRBD2 TGTGCCAGCTCAGAGACTAGCGGGGCGACCGGGGAGCTGTTTTTT CASSETSGATGELFF
. TRBJ1-1 TRBV28 . TGTGCCAGCAGTTTAGGGGATGTTAGCGCTGAAGCTTTCTTT CASSLGDVSAEAFF
once TRBJ2-5 TRBV5-6 TRBD2 TGTGCCAGCAGCTTTTTATTTAGCGGGGGCAACATACAAGAGACCCAGTACTTC CASSFLFSGGNIQETQYF
. TRBJ1-2 TRBV21-1 . TGTGCCAGCAGCAAAGCGGGAGGGACTAACTATGGCTACACCTTC CASSKAGGTNYGYTF
few TRBJ1-4 TRBV5-1 . TGCGCCAGCAGCTTGGACAGTTATGAAAAACTGTTTTTT CASSLDSYEKLFF